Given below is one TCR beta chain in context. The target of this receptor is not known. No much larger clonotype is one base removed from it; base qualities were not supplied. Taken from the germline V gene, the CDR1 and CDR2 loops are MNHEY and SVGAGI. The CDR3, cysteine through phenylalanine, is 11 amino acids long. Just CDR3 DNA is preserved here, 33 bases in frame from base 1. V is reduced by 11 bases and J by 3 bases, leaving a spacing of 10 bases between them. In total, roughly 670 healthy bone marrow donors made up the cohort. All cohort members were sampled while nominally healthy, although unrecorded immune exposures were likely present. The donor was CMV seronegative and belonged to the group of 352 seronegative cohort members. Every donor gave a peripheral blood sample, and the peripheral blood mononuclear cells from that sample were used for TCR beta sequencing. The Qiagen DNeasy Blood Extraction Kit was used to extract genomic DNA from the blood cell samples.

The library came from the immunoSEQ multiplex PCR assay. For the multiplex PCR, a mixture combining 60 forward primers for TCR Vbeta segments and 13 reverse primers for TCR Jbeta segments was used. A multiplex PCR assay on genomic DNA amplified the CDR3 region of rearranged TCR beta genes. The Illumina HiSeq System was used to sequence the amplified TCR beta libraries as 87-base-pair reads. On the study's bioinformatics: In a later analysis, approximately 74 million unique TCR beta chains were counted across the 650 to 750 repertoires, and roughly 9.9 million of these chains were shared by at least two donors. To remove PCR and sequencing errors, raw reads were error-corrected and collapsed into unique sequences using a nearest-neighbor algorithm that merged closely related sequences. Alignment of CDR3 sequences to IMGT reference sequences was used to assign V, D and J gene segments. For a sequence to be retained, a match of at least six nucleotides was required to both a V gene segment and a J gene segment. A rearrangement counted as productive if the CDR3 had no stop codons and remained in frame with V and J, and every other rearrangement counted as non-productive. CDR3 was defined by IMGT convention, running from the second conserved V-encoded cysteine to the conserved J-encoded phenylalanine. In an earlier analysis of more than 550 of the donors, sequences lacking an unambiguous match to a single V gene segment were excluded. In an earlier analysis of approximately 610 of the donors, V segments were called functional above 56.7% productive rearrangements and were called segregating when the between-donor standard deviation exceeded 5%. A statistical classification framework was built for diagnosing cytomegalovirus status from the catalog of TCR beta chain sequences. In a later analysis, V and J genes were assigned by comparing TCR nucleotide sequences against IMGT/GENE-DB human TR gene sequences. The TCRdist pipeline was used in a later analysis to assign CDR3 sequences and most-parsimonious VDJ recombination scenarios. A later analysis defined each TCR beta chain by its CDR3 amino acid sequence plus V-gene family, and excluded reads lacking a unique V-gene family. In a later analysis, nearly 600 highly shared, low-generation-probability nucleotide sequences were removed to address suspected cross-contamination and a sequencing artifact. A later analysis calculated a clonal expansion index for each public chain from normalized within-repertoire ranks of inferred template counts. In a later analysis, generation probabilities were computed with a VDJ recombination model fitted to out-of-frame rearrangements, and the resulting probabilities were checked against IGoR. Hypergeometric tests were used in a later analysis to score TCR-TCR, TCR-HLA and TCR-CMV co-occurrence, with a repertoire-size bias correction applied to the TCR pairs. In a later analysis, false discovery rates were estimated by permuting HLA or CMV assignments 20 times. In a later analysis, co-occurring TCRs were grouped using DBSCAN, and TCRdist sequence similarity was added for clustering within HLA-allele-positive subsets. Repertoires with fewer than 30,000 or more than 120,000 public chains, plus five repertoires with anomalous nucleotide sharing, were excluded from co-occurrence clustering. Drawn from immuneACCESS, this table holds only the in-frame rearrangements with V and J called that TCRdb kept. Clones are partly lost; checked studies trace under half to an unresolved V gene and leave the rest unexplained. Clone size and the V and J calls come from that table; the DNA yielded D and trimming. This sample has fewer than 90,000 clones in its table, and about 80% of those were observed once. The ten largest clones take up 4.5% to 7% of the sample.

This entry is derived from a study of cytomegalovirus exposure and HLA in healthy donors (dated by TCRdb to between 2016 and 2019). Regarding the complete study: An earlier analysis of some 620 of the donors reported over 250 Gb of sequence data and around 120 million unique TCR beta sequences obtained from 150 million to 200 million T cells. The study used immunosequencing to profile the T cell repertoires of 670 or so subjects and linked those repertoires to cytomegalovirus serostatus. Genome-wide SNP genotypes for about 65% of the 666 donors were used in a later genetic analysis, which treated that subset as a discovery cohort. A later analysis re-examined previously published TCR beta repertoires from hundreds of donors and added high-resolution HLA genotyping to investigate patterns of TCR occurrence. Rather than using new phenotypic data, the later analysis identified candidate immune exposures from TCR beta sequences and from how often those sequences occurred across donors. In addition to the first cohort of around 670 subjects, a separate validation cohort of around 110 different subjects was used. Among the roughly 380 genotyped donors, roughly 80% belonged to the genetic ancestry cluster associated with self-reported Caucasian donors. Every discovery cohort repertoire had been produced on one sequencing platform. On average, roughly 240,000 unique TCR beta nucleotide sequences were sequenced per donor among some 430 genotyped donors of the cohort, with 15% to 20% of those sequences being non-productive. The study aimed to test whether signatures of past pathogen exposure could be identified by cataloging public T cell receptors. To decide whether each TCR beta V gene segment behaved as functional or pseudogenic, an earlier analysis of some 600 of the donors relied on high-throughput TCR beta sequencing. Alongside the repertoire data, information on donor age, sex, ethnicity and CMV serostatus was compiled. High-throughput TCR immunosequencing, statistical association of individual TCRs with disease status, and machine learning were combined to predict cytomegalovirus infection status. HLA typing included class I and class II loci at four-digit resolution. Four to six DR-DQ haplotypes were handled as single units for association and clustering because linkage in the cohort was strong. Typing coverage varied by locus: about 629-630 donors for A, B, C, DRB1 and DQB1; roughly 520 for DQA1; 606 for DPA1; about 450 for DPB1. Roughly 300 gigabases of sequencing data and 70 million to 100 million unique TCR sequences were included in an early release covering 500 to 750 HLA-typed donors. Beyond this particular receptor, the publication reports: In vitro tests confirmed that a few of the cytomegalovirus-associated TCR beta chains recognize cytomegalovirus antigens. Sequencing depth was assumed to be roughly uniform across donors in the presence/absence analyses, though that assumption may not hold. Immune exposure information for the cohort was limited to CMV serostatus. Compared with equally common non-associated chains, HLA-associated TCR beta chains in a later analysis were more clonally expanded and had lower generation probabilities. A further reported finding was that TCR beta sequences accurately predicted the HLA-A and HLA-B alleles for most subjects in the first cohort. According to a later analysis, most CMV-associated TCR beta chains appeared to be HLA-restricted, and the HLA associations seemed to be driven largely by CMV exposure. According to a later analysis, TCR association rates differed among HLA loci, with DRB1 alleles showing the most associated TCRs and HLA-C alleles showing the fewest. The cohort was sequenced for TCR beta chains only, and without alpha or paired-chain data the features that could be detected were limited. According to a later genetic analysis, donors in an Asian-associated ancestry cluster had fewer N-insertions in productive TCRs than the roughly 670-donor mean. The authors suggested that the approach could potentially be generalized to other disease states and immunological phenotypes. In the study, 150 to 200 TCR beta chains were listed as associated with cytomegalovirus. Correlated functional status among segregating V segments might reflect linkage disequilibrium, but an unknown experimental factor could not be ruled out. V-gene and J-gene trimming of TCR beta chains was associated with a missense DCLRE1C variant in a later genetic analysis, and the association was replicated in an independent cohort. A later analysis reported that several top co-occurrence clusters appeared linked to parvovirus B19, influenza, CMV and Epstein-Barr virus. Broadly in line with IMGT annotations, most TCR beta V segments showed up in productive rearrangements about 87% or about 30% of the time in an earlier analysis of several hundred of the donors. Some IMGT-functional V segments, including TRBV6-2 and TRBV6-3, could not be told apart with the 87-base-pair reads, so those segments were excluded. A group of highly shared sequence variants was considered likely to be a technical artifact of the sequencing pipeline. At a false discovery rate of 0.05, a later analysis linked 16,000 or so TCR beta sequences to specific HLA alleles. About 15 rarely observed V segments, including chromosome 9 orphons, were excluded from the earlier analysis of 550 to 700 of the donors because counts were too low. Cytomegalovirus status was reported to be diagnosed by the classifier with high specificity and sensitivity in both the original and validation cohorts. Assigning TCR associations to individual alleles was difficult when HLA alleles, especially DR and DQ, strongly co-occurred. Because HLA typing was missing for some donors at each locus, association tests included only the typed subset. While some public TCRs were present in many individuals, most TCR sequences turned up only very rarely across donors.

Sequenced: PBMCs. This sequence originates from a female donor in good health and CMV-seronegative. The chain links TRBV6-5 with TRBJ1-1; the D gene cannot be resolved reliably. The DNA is TGTGCCGCAGGTGGCGACACTGAAGCTTTCTTT. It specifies CAAGGDTEAFF.